This TCR beta chain was recorded in a study of regulatory T cells in long-lasting Graves disease. Background on the study: A definition of persistent Graves' disease required over 5 years of antithyroid drugs plus positive TSH receptor antibodies.

Through Arm-PCR of CDR3 regions and iRepertoire HTBI primers, TCR beta libraries were built. TCRdb re-derived calls from the multiplex PCR reads in MiXCR, one entry per CDR3 protein. The repertoire includes hundreds of thousands of distinct CDR3 sequences, about 20% of them detected once, and roughly 14% sits in the top ten. Whole-study findings and limits: Limited samples may have lowered accuracy.

Comments on this clonotype: The target antigen is unknown.

Trimming removed 4 bases from V and 7 bases from J; junction bases left unmatched: 8. This CDR3 has 14 residues. Germline assignment: CDR1 SEHNR and CDR2 FQNEAQ (reference sequence). Described time point: persistent/refractory GD, antithyroid drugs over 5 years with positive TRAb. Generation of the TCR library employed RNA extracted from PBMCs. The diagnosis of Graves' disease used American Thyroid Association guidelines. This TCR came from a female donor with Graves disease. The specimen was peripheral blood mononuclear cells (PBMCs), collected when the disease was refractory, from a patient treated with antithyroid drugs. V and J are TRBV7-9 and TRBJ1-2; 8 bases line up with TRBD1. The CDR3 coding sequence is TGTGCCAGCAGCTGCGCAGGGGGCGAGCGTGGCTACACCTTC. Amino acids: CASSCAGGERGYTF.